Each of the 24 T cell receptor beta chains below was sequenced from the same sample in a study of blood T cells in healthy people across ages. PCR was performed a second time for about 7 to 12 cycles using a sample-barcoded 5' primer and a J-beta primer mix. One entry per CDR3 protein results from TCRdb running MiXCR on the 5' RACE reads. The sample yields around 650,000 distinct CDR3 sequences, approximately 30% seen once. The specimen sequenced was blood. The source of these receptors is a woman of 80 years or more in good health.

This clonotype came up once. Germline is not matched at one junction end, which may reflect a read error. The rearrangement joins TRBV27 to TRBJ2-2; TRBD1 matches 10 bases. CDR1 and CDR2 (germline): MNHEY, SMNVEV (reference sequence). This CDR3 is 16 amino acids long. CDR3 in amino acids: CVSSPLRTGGNGELFF. The CDR3 region has the DNA TGTGTCAGCAGTCCGCTCCGGACAGGGGGGAACGGGGAGCTGTTTTTT.

This clonotype was picked up many times. The chain recombines TRBV6-1 with TRBJ2-7; possibly TRBD2 for D (5 bases). There are 13 residues in the CDR3. Between the trimmed V and J ends, which lost 6 bases and 2 bases, there was a span of 11 bases. Germline CDR1 MNHNS, CDR2 SASEGT. CDR3 DNA: TGTGCCAGCAGGGCTAAACTAGCCTACGAGCAGTACTTC. This encodes CASRAKLAYEQYF.

On this clonotype: This may be a read error, as it is one base from a much larger clone. The V call is TRBV10-2, the J call TRBJ2-1; 10 bases line up with TRBD2. The J call may be wrong; the DNA end is better matched by TRBJ2-7. Per the germline V gene, CDR1 is WSHSY and CDR2 is SAAADI. The CDR3 has 21 amino acids. CDR3 residues: CASSAPRDGTSELFSYNEQYF. The DNA of the CDR3 is TGCGCCAGCAGTGCCCCACGGGACGGGACTAGCGAACTCTTCTCCTACAATGAGCAGTACTTC.

This clonotype has ten or more counts. The chain employs TRBV5-1 and TRBJ2-6; tentative D call: TRBD2 (6 bases). V lost 8 bases and J 0 bases, leaving 18 bases between the germline ends. This CDR3 spans 17 amino acids. Per the germline V gene, CDR1 is SGHRS and CDR2 is YFSETQ. CDR3 residues: CARSWGDLHSGANVLTF. The CDR3 DNA is TGCGCCAGATCCTGGGGGGATCTCCACTCTGGGGCCAACGTCCTGACTTTC.

There are many counts of this clonotype. The chain employs TRBV5-1 and TRBJ2-7, with 7 bases matching TRBD2. The CDR3 loop spans 16 amino acids. Trimming cost V 6 bases and J 3 bases; bases outside gene matches: 15. The germline CDR1 and CDR2 sequences are SGHRS and YFSETQ. The CDR3 bases are TGCGCCAGCAAGGACCCCGCGGGGGATAAGGACTACGAGCAGTACTTC. Protein product: CASKDPAGDKDYEQYF.

This clonotype was found many times. This chain links TRBV9 with TRBJ2-7, with 7 bases aligning to TRBD2. With 4 bases clipped from V and 2 bases from J, the junction kept 12 bases outside the gene matches. Germline CDR1 is SGDLS and CDR2 is YYNGEE. CDR3 size: 16 residues. The CDR3 DNA sequence: TGTGCCAGCAGCCCACAATGGACTAGGGGAACCTACGAGCAGTACTTC. It encodes CASSPQWTRGTYEQYF. The full variable domain, its missing parts supplied by reference TRBV9 and TRBJ2-7, is DSGVTQTPKHLITATGQRVTLRCSPRSGDLSVYWYQQSLDQGLQFLIQYYNGEERAKGNILERFSAQQFPDLHSELNLSSLELGDSALYFCASSPQWTRGTYEQYFGPGTRLTVT.

The chain couples TRBV6-2 or TRBV6-3 to TRBJ2-7; 10 bases are shared with TRBD2. The ends lost 8 bases at V and 7 bases at J; junction bases unmatched: 11. Germline V CDR1 and CDR2: MNHEY, SVGEGT. This CDR3 comprises 14 residues. For the CDR3, the DNA is TGTGCCAGCTTCAGAGCGGGGGGGATGTATGAGCAGTACTTC. It encodes CASFRAGGMYEQYF.

This clonotype was counted a few times. The junction does not match germline at one end; this may be a read error. The chain has TRBV15 and TRBJ2-3; 7 bases map to TRBD1. Germline CDR1 reads LNHNV; CDR2 reads YYDKDF (reference sequence). The length of the CDR3 is 15 residues. The DNA for the CDR3 is TGTGCCACCGGCAGAGATGGGGGACAGCTTGCTACGCAGTATTTT. It translates to CATGRDGGQLATQYF.

The genes are TRBV10-3 and TRBJ2-7; D not resolved. The CDR3 spans 12 residues. Germline CDR1 and CDR2: ENHRY and SYGVKD. The V end lost 2 bases, the J end lost 5 bases, and 7 bases lay between the germline ends. The CDR3 sequence is CAISEDGHEQYF. In DNA, the CDR3 is TGTGCCATCAGTGAGGATGGGCACGAGCAGTACTTC.

At least ten counts were recorded for this clonotype. The genes are TRBV29-1 and TRBJ1-2; 7 nucleotides match TRBD1. The CDR3 has 12 residues. Germline CDR1 and CDR2: SQVTM and ANQGSEA. Trimming removed 4 bases from V and 4 bases from J; junction bases left unmatched: 3. CDR3 nucleotides: TGCAGCGTTGTGACAGGGATCTATGGCTACACCTTC. Protein product: CSVVTGIYGYTF. The full variable domain, in which reference TRBV29-1 and TRBJ1-2 provide the parts outside the CDR3, is SAVISQKPSRDICQRGTSLTIQCQVDSQVTMMFWYRQQPGQSLTLIATANQGSEATYESGFVIDKFPISRPNLTFSTLTVSNMSPEDSSIYLCSVVTGIYGYTFGSGTRLTVV.

Remarks on this clonotype: This could be a read error, since a much larger clone is one nucleotide away. The V call is TRBV5-1, the J call TRBJ2-5, with TRBD2 matching 7 bases. Germline-derived CDR1 and CDR2 are SGHRS and YFSETQ. This CDR3 spans 13 amino acids. Trimming cost V 2 bases and J 11 bases; bases outside gene matches: 9. As DNA, the CDR3 is TGCGCCAGCAGCTTTGCTGGGGGGGATGAGCAGTACTTC. Protein product: CASSFAGGDEQYF.

The rearrangement uses TRBV4-2 and TRBJ1-4, with D unclear. V lost 10 bases and J 4 bases, leaving 10 bases between the germline ends. Germline values: CDR1 LGHNA, CDR2 YNFKEQ. The CDR3 runs to 12 residues. The CDR3 DNA reads TGTGCCACGAATGGGCGTAATGAAAAACTGTTTTTT. Protein: CATNGRNEKLFF.

This clonotype was detected ten times or more. The gene calls are TRBV7-2 and TRBJ2-7, with TRBD2 as a possible D gene (5 bases). V was shortened by 4 bases and J by 3 bases, with 10 bases between the two germline ends. Germline loops: CDR1 SGHTA, CDR2 FQGNSA. CDR3 length equals 13 residues. The CDR3 sequence is CASSSIRGYEQYF. For the CDR3, the DNA is TGTGCCAGCAGCTCCATCCGGGGCTACGAGCAGTACTTC.

In this sample, this clonotype turned up many times. The chain recombines TRBV3-1 with TRBJ2-1; 8 bases align to TRBD2. Per the germline V gene, CDR1 is LGHDT and CDR2 is YNNKEL (reference sequence). CDR3 length: 14 amino acids. Germline trimming cut 0 bases from V and 12 bases from J; bases unmatched to any gene: 7. In nucleotides, the CDR3 is TGTGCCAGCAGCCAAGATGGGGGGACTAGGCCGCAGTTCTTC. Its translation is CASSQDGGTRPQFF.

The V gene is TRBV4-1, the J gene TRBJ2-4; 12 bases are shared with TRBD2. Gene TRBJ2-7 matches the end of the DNA better, so the J call may be wrong. The CDR3 runs to 18 residues. The V gene's germline CDR1 is MGHRA and CDR2 YSYEKL. CDR3 nucleotides: TGCGCCAGCAGCCAACCTATTAGGACTAGCGGGGACTCCTACGAGCAGTACTTC. It translates to CASSQPIRTSGDSYEQYF.

This clonotype was seen more than once but under ten times. The chain joins TRBV18 to TRBJ2-5, with 8 bases lining up with TRBD1. The CDR3 covers 15 residues. Trimming at V came to 4 bases and at J to 11 bases, leaving 15 bases not matched to a gene. The germline CDR1 and CDR2 sequences are KGHSH and LQKENI. DNA for the CDR3: TGTGCCAGCTCACGCACAGGGGGGTTTGACAATGAGCAGTACTTC. This sequence encodes CASSRTGGFDNEQYF.

V and J are TRBV20-1 and TRBJ2-3; possible D gene TRBD2, 6 bases. The CDR3 has 15 amino acids. CDR1 is DFQATT and CDR2 is SNEGSKA in the germline V gene (reference sequence). Between the trimmed V and J ends, which lost 1 base and 3 bases, there was a span of 14 bases. The CDR3 protein is CSARAGTSSTDTQYF. The DNA for the CDR3 is TGCAGTGCTAGAGCGGGTACTAGCAGTACAGATACGCAGTATTTT.

This clonotype appeared a few times. This sequence joins TRBV9 and TRBJ1-3; no firm D call. Trimming left V 4 bases short and J 0 bases short, with 8 bases between. Germline CDR1 reads SGDLS; CDR2 reads YYNGEE. The CDR3 runs to 14 residues. This chain's CDR3 is CASSLEHSGNTIYF. As DNA, the CDR3 is TGTGCCAGCAGCCTCGAACACTCTGGAAACACCATATATTTT.

V gene TRBV3-1 combines with J gene TRBJ1-2, with 8 bases fitting TRBD1. With V trimmed by 11 bases and J by 7 bases, 6 bases remained unmatched. CDR1 LGHDT and CDR2 YNNKEL come from the germline V gene (reference sequence). The CDR3 is made up of 11 amino acids. The CDR3 spells CAVAGGTGYTF. In DNA, the CDR3 is TGTGCCGTGGCAGGGGGCACTGGCTACACCTTC.

This chain joins TRBV7-2 and TRBJ2-5; a weak D match, TRBD1 (6 bases). V gave up 5 bases and J gave up 5 bases, with 18 bases separating them. Germline values: CDR1 SGHTA, CDR2 FQGNSA. The CDR3 contains 15 residues. In DNA, the CDR3 is TGTGCCAGCAGCCGCCAGCGACAGGTTTCTGAGACCCAGTACTTC. It codes for CASSRQRQVSETQYF.

This clonotype was seen a few times. This may be a read error, as it is one base from a much larger clone. The V and J genes are TRBV28 and TRBJ2-5, with TRBD1 matching over 8 bases. The CDR3 runs 13 residues. Germline V gene lookup returns CDR1 MDHEN and CDR2 SYDVKM. The CDR3 sequence: CASRTGVTETRYF. CDR3 DNA: TGTGCCAGCAGGACAGGGGTCACGGAGACCCGGTACTTC.

CDR3 region: CASSLVSGLGEKLFF. The DNA for the CDR3 is TGTGCCAGCAGCTTAGTATCTGGGTTGGGAGAAAAACTGTTTTTT. This chain connects TRBV7-2 to TRBJ1-4; no clear D gene. Germline V gives CDR1 SGHTA, CDR2 FQGNSA. V lost 1 base, J lost 8 bases, and 14 bases lay in between. CDR3 length: 15 amino acids. The full variable domain, its missing parts supplied by reference TRBV7-2 and TRBJ1-4, is GAGVSQSPSNKVTEKGKDVELRCDPISGHTALYWYRQSLGQGLEFLIYFQGNSAPDKSGLPSDRFSAERTGGSVSTLTIQRTQQEDSAVYLCASSLVSGLGEKLFFGSGTQLSVL.

This clonotype was observed a few times. The chain is built from TRBV12-5 and TRBJ1-5; D possibly corresponds to TRBD1 (6 bases). Per the germline V gene, CDR1 is LGHNT and CDR2 is FRNRAP. This CDR3 spans 18 amino acids. The V gene lost 2 bases and the J gene lost 5 bases, with 22 bases spanning the gap. In DNA form, the CDR3 reads TGTGCTAGTGGTTTGTGGGGATCCGACAGGAGAATGTATCAGCCCCAGCATTTT. Translating it yields CASGLWGSDRRMYQPQHF.

This clonotype was found a few times. V usage is TRBV20-1 and J usage is TRBJ1-1; 8 bases agree with TRBD1. The CDR3 consists of 15 residues. J lost 3 bases, V lost 0 bases, and 6 bases had no gene match. Germline V gene data show CDR1 as DFQATT and CDR2 as SNEGSKA (reference sequence). The CDR3 DNA reads TGCAGTGCTAGAGAAAAAGGACAGGGACACACTGAAGCTTTCTTT. It codes for CSAREKGQGHTEAFF.